This TCR beta chain is drawn from a study of T cells in Graves' hyperthyroidism and ophthalmopathy (dated by TCRdb to about 2019). In the study overall: Peripheral blood samples were taken at the time of initial diagnosis, prior to any treatment. To identify distinguishing TCR V-J signatures, a discovery cohort of 95 to 100 patients was used, comprising fewer than 45 with Graves' ophthalmopathy and 57 with stable Graves' hyperthyroidism. Whether ophthalmopathy could be predicted prospectively was tested in an independent validation cohort made up of 18 to 20 hyperthyroidism patients plus 17 patients who later progressed to ophthalmopathy. For training and testing, the 100 or so patients in the discovery cohort were randomly divided in a 7:3 ratio. Thyroid tissue and blood T-cell repertoires from more than 5 Graves' hyperthyroidism patients were also compared in the study. Once sampling was done, hyperthyroidism patients were given methimazole at a starting dose of 30 mg daily, whereas ophthalmopathy patients were given high-dose intravenous methylprednisolone. The paper reports TCR Vbeta CDR3 sequencing of 130 to 150 peripheral blood samples: some 41 ophthalmopathy, fewer than 80 hyperthyroidism and around 17 progressor patients. Overall study results and their limits: In validation, the model predicted progression to ophthalmopathy with over 60% sensitivity and about 72% specificity, a median of roughly seven months before onset. Blood samples also contained most of the expanded thyroid clonotypes (frequency above 0.001), which suggests that blood repertoires may reflect thyroid immune responses. A model built on a 13 V-J signature distinguished ophthalmopathy from stable hyperthyroidism, reaching 85% to 90% sensitivity and under 84% specificity in cross-validation and 80%/75% in testing. Sample size was not statistically predetermined, and blinding of investigators to group allocation was not performed.

The TCR beta CDR3 regions were amplified from the RNA transcripts. The TCR CDR3 was subjected to a first round of RT-PCR using the HTBI primer set and the Qiagen OneStep RT-PCR kit. The libraries were constructed in a second round of multiplex PCR and then size-selected and purified. Paired-end sequencing of the libraries was performed with 100 bp reads on an Illumina HiSeq2000. As for the authors' bioinformatics: SOAPnuke was used to process the raw data, with reads discarded if the reads contained adapters or uncalled bases, had a mean Phred below 15, or lacked an exact constant-primer or identifier match. COPE v1.2.5 was used to merge high-quality paired reads, and clonotypes were defined as unique nucleotide sequences. Clonotypes were aligned to IMGT TRBV, TRBD and TRBJ reference segments using MiTCR v1.1. Only V-J combinations with frequency above 0.0001, covering 99.2% of repertoires, were analysed. The TCS score was defined as F50 (clonal expansion) divided by E x V (chaos), with BLOSUM62-based TCRdist calculated between CDR3 peptides within each V-J. Welch's t-statistics and random forest reduced around 510 V-J features to fewer than 15, which were used in a naive Bayes classifier (R e1071). The raw public reads went through TCRdb reprocessing: fastp at Q25, MiXCR clone calling, in-frame beta chains kept. Records with the same CDR3 protein are collapsed into one entry carrying the most frequent genes and DNA. The V and J calls shown here were made by TCRdb, not taken from the authors' results. Across this sample there are 240,000 or so distinct CDR3 sequences, with approximately 16% seen only once. Around 28% of the sample comes from the top ten.

This clonotype was seen repeatedly, ten times or more. It lacks a known antigen. No base quality information exists; no much larger clone differs at one position. CDR1 and CDR2 (DFQATT, SNEGSKA) derive from the germline V gene (reference sequence). Clipping removes 0 bases from V and 0 bases from J, with 10 as the unmatched junction base count. The CDR3 sequence holds 18 residues, the cysteine and phenylalanine included. The only DNA kept is the CDR3, 54 bases in frame from the first base. In the ophthalmopathy patients, disease was moderately to severely active, with a Clinical Activity Score of 3 or more, a NOSPECS grade of 4 or more, and a duration of less than 3 months. Patients with uncontrolled infections, other autoimmune diseases, pregnancy or lactation were excluded. Diagnoses relied on clinical symptoms, serum thyroxine and TRAb, thyroid ultrasound and orbital computed tomography. PBMCs were separated from around 9.1 ml of fresh peripheral blood using Ficoll-Paque density gradient centrifugation. Total RNA was extracted with Trizol reagent, and quality was checked on an Agilent 2100 Bioanalyzer.

Material: blood. The chain is encoded by TRBV20-1 joined to TRBJ2-7; 11 of the junction bases match TRBD2. The clonotype originates from a woman aged 18-30 years with Graves' ophthalmopathy. CDR3 sequence: CSARDLRTSGRDSYEQYF. The DNA sequence is TGCAGTGCTAGAGATCTTAGAACTAGCGGGAGAGACTCCTACGAGCAGTACTTC.